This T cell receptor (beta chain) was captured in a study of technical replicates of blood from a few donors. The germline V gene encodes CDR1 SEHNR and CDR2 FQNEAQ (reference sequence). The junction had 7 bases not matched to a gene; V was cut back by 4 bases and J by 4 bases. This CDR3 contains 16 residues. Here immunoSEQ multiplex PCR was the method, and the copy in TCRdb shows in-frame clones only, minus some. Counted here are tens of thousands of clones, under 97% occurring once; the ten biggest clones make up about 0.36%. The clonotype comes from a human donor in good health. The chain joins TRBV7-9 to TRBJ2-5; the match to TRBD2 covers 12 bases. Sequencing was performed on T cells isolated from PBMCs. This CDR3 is CASSSLQGLAGETQYF. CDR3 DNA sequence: TGTGCCAGCAGCTCACTGCAGGGACTAGCGGGAGAGACCCAGTACTTC.